The following is a T cell receptor (beta chain) sequence with its context. The junction departs from germline at one end; a sequencing error may be responsible. In building TCR beta libraries, iRepertoire HTBI primers were used together with Arm-PCR of CDR3 regions. TCRdb re-analysed the multiplex PCR reads in MiXCR, keeping a single row per CDR3 protein. This sample has approximately 400,000 distinct CDR3 sequences, with approximately 15% found just once. Time point specified: newly diagnosed GD, antithyroid drugs for less than 3 months. Construction of the TCR library relied on RNA isolated from PBMCs. CDR1 is KGHSH and CDR2 is LQKENI in the germline V gene. The CDR3 is 14 residues long. The entry originates in a study of regulatory T cells in long-lasting Graves disease. This sample was also put to use in a study of T cells in Graves' hyperthyroidism and ophthalmopathy.

The material sequenced was peripheral blood mononuclear cells (PBMCs), taken at new diagnosis, from a patient treated with antithyroid drugs. The sequence came from a woman in her 30s with Graves disease. The rearrangement joins TRBV18 to TRBJ2-5; no clear D gene. The CDR3, as DNA: TGTGCCAGCTCACCCGGAGTACTGGACGGAAGGTCGGACTTC. Protein product: CASSPGVLDGRSDF. Drawing the rest from reference TRBV18 and TRBJ2-5, the complete variable domain is NAGVMQNPRHLVRRRGQEARLRCSPMKGHSHVYWYRQLPEEGLKFMVYLQKENIIDESGMPKERFSAEFPKEGPSILRIQQVVRGDSAAYFCASSPGVLDGRSDFGPGTRLLVL.